This T cell receptor (beta chain) was sequenced during a study of blood T cell repertoires in COVID-19 (dated by TCRdb to the early 2020s). Background for the entire study: The collaborator samples originated in the United States, Italy and Spain and spanned the acute and convalescent phases of COVID-19. Samples were obtained from the ongoing ImmuneRACE study (first 160 participants) and from 950 to 1,500 subjects provided by 6 global collaborators. Deeply sampled blood TCRbeta repertoires from subjects exposed to, actively infected with, or recovered from COVID-19 were included in the dataset. Where HLA class I and class II types were available, the types were taken from metadata supplied by the sample provider, not from assay-based typing. The repertoires were made available in a free public database intended to serve as a resource for research on the immune response to SARS-CoV-2. The material from the prospective study consisted of cDNA or gDNA derived from T cells, B-cell-depleted T cells, or PBMCs. Nearly every sample came with metadata listing a de-identified subject ID, COVID-19 status, age in years and sex. Study-wide findings and limitations: The quantity of clinical and demographic metadata differed by source and by participant and was supplied without curation.

Compared with germline, V lacks 0 bases and J lacks 3 bases; bases without a gene match: 0. From its cysteine to its phenylalanine, the CDR3 spans 14 amino acids. Left in the record is the CDR3 DNA by itself, 42 bases read in frame from the first base. Reading the germline V gene gives CDR1 KGHSH and CDR2 LQKENI. The collaborating institutions used their own protocols to collect whole blood in K2EDTA tubes. Collaborator samples were shipped for TCRbeta analysis as frozen whole blood, isolated PBMCs, or DNA extracted from either sample type. The immunoSEQ Assay, a bias-controlled multiplex PCR, was used to amplify TCRbeta CDR3 regions from genomic DNA. Processing in the source paper ran as follows. Within the assay, amplification of reference gene primers was used to estimate how many nucleated cells each sample contained. To quantify the absolute abundance of each unique TCRbeta CDR3 rearrangement, sequence reads were collapsed and filtered. Productive Simpson clonality was computed per sample as the square root of Simpson's diversity index over productive rearrangements. This is the immuneACCESS table as TCRdb keeps it, with only in-frame sequences that have V and J called. A part of the clones is gone; compared with another copy, unresolved V genes explain less than half, and the rest is unexplained. From that table come the V and J calls and clone size; the DNA was used to work out D and trimming. This sample gives 28,000 or so clones in total; 82% of them show up just once. The ten largest clonotypes hold roughly 31% of the sample.

Details on this clone: This clone's antigen is unknown. No much larger clone is present one base from it, and per-base qualities are unavailable.

This clonotype originated in a human donor in a cohort sampled during active COVID-19. Material: peripheral blood. The V gene is TRBV18 and the J gene is TRBJ2-7; the central 9 bases match TRBD1. The DNA sequence is as follows: TGTGCCAGCTCACCACCGGGACAGGGCTACGAGCAGTACTTC. Translated, it reads CASSPPGQGYEQYF.